This T cell receptor (beta chain) was recorded in a study of cytomegalovirus exposure and HLA in healthy donors. A note on this clone: Its antigen is unknown.

Every donor was a healthy person donating bone marrow. Study outcomes and limitations: Later analysis demonstrated an association between a missense DCLRE1C variant and TCR beta V- and J-gene trimming. The study put 150 to 200 TCR beta chains on its list as cytomegalovirus-associated. Highly shared sequence variants in one cluster were likely a sequencing artifact.

The CDR3 has 14 residues. Trimming removed 3 bases from V and 7 bases from J, with 10 bases in between. The germline CDR1 and CDR2 sequences are MNHNS and SASEGT. It was with 60 Vbeta and 13 Jbeta primers that the PCR ran. The table came from immunoSEQ multiplex PCR; TCRdb's copy has only in-frame clones and leaves some out. The repertoire holds about 95,000 clones, with approximately 80% as singletons. The chain employs TRBV6-1 and TRBJ1-6; D might be TRBD1 (6 bases). Input material: PBMCs. This TCR derives from a woman between 35 and 50 years old in good health and CMV-seropositive. This CDR3 is CASSDRTENSPLHF. The DNA of the CDR3 is TGTGCCAGCAGTGATAGGACAGAGAATTCACCCCTCCACTTT.